The entry below gives a single T cell receptor beta chain sequence along with its context. The antigen remains unidentified. Germline V CDR1 and CDR2: MDHEN, SYDVKM. Trimming cost V 5 bases and J 7 bases, with 16 bases left between them. The CDR3 is 14 residues long. The entry originates in a study of shared clonotypes between healthy human individuals. Study in general: CD8 memory received one plate per donor, CD8 naive two, CD4 memory three and CD4 naive three.

General study findings and limits: Genetic and exposure-history diversity was limited by the small donor number.

Libraries were prepared by immunoSEQ multiplex PCR; TCRdb keeps only in-frame clonotypes and omits some of them. The table includes roughly 1,000,000 clones, about four fifths detected once. The sequence was obtained from a man younger than 35 in good health. Some clones in this sample may be carry-over from other donors' samples. The chain couples TRBV28 to TRBJ2-3; D gene ambiguous. The sample taken for sequencing was memory CD4+ T cells from PBMCs. Subset of the sample: CD45RA-negative fraction. Here the CDR3 DNA reads TGTGCCAGCAGTCACCGCCTTTTTGTGAATACGCAGTATTTT. Residues: CASSHRLFVNTQYF.